This TCR beta chain stems from a study of beta chain features in type 1 diabetes (dated by TCRdb to 2016 to 2019). Background for the entire study: Mean age, gender distribution, total cell number and subset yield did not differ between patients and healthy donors. Across all samples, fewer than 110,000,000 sorted cells were examined, and cell number per subset correlated strongly with RNA yield. Naive and central memory subsets were obtained from all 28 donors, but regulatory and stem cell-like memory subsets were isolated from only 8 patients and roughly 8 healthy donors. In the study, recently diagnosed type 1 diabetes patients and matched healthy donors were compared on the TCRB repertoires of their sorted circulating CD4+ T cell subsets. The research as a whole found: A moderate but significant shortening of TCRB CDR3 length was observed in type 1 diabetes patients in all four CD4+ subsets. Fewer insertions and more nucleotide deletions at VDJ recombination sites were observed in patients with type 1 diabetes, implying thymic rearrangement abnormalities. PCR may preferentially amplify shorter templates, but because patient and control samples were amplified and corrected together, any resulting skew would affect both groups equally. Because small numbers of individuals were included in the HLA sub-analyses, any influence of HLA type on TCRB rearrangement was left unresolved. Naive, central memory and regulatory TCRB repertoires appeared to be more similar among patients than among healthy donors. Because cDNA rather than genomic DNA was sequenced, highly expressing activated cells could have been over-represented, although no difference in activation and CD3 levels was found between groups.

Each donor gave one peripheral blood draw, averaging approximately 120 mL, which was collected into heparinised tubes. A BD FACSAria II was used to sort naive, central memory, regulatory and stem cell-like memory CD4+ T cells with a panel that included CD45RO, CCR7, CD25, CD127, CD95 and CD27. Purity was above 98% for every sorted population. PBMCs were isolated right away by Lymphoprep density gradient centrifugation and were stained directly, without culture. So that batch effects would be minimized, each experiment stained and sorted samples in pairs, pairing one healthy donor with one patient. The entire isolated RNA was reverse transcribed using the High Capacity cDNA Reverse Transcription Kit, and thus expressed TCRB transcripts were sequenced. Deep immunoSEQ sequencing was applied to naive, central memory and regulatory T cell samples, giving an average of roughly 3.5 million total reads per sample. Sorted cells were lysed in RLT buffer and RNA was extracted with DNase-treated RNeasy Micro or Mini kits, depending on cell number. Each cell subset was processed on its own to prevent cross-contamination, while patient and healthy donor samples were processed together. The immunoSEQ multiplex PCR was used to amplify TCRB sequences from cDNA, generating 87-bp fragments that spanned the CDR3 region. Sequencing of the amplicons was done on the Illumina HiSeq platform. Turning to the authors' computational methods: Synthetic template baselines were used to correct PCR bias computationally, reads within Hamming distance 2 were collapsed, and singletons that could not be merged were discarded. Reads were aligned against IMGT so that V, D and J genes, CDR3 length and insertions or deletions at six rearrangement sites could be assigned. Within each subset, clonotype counts were normalized to sorted cell number, after which true diversity and Gini coefficients were computed with the tcR R package. The overlap coefficient, calculated on TCRB nucleotide sequences, was used to quantify repertoire sharing. Out-of-frame TCRB sequences from naive cells were analyzed to stand in for the pre-selection repertoire. TCRdb's version of the immuneACCESS table is confined to in-frame rearrangements and falls short of the full clone set. An unresolved V gene accounts for under half of the shortfall where checked; the remainder is of unknown origin. V, J and clone size were drawn from that table, and D and trimming were deduced from the DNA. Recorded for this sample are 600,000 to 700,000 clones; around 12% of them occurred a single time. The ten largest clones add up to 0.095% to 0.15% of the sample.

This clone was seen only a few times. Its antigen is still unknown. No per-base quality is available; no much larger clone lies one base away. Sequencing used naive CD4+ T cells from blood. The sample's cell subset or site, from its label and the paper: true naive CD4+ T cells. The receptor was derived from a man under 40 with type 1 diabetes.

The nucleotide sequence is TGCGCCAGCAGCTGGACTCCGCGGGAGCAGTTCTTC. It translates as CASSWTPREQFF. This sequence uses TRBV4-3 and TRBJ2-1; TRBD2 is possibly the D segment (5 matching bases). Trimming takes 5 bases from V and 10 bases from J, and the germline ends sit 12 bases apart. Including cysteine and phenylalanine, the CDR3 has 12 amino acids. Only the CDR3 DNA is retained, 36 bases long and in frame from the first base. CDR1 LGHNA and CDR2 YSLEER are derived from the germline V gene.